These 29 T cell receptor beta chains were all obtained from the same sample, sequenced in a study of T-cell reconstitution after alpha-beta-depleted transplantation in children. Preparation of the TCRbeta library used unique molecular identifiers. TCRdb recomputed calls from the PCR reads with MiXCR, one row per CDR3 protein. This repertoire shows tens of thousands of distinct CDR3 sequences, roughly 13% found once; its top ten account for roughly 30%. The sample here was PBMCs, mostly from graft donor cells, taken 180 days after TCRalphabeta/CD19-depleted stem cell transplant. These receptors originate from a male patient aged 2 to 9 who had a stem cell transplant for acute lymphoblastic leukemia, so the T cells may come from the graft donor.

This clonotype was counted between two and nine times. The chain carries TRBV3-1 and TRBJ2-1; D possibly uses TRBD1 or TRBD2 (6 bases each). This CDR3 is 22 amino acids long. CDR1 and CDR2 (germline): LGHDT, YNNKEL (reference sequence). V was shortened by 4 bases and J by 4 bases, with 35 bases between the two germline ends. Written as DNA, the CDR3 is TGTGCCAGCAGCCCCGGCCCCTGGACAGTCAGCGTATCCGTGCGGGGTTACAATGAGCAGTTCTTC. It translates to CASSPGPWTVSVSVRGYNEQFF.

The CDR3 here is CASKEGGLNYEQYF. The DNA of the CDR3 is TGTGCCAGCAAAGAGGGCGGTCTCAACTACGAGCAGTACTTC. The J gene is TRBJ2-7, the V gene TRBV7-2; a weak D match, TRBD2 (5 bases). The germline V gene has CDR1 SGHTA and CDR2 FQGNSA. This CDR3 comprises 14 residues. V was pared by 7 bases and J by 3 bases, with 16 bases between.

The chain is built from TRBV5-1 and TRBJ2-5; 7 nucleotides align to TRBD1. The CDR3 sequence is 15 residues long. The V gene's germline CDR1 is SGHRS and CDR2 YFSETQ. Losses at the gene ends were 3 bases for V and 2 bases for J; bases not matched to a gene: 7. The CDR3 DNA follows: TGCGCCAGCAGCTCGGGACAGTTGTTTCAAGAGACCCAGTACTTC. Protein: CASSSGQLFQETQYF.

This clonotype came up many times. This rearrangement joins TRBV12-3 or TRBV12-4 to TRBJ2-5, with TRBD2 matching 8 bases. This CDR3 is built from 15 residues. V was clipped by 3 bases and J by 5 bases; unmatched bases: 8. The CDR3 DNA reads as TGTGCCAGCAGTTTCGGGAGGGCGTCGGGGGAGACCCAGTACTTC. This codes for CASSFGRASGETQYF.

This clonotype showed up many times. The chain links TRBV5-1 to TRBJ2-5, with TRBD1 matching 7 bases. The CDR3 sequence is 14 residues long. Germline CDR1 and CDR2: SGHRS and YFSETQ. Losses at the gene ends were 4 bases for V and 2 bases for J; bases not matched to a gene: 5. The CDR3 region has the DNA TGCGCCAGCAGCAAACAGGGGACACAAGAGACCCAGTACTTC. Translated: CASSKQGTQETQYF.

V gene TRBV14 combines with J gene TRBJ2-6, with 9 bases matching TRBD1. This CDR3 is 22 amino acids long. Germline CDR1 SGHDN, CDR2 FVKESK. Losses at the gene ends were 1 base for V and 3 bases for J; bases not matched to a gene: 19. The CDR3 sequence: CASSQGPRHRGLQRVGANVLTF. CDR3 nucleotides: TGTGCCAGCAGCCAAGGCCCCCGGCACAGGGGGCTACAGCGTGTTGGGGCCAACGTCCTGACTTTC.

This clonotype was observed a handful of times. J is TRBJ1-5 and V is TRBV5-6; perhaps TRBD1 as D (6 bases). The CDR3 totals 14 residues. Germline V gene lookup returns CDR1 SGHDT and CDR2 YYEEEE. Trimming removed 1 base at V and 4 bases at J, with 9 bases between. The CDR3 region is CASSLTGWNQPQHF. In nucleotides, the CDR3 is TGTGCCAGCAGCTTGACAGGGTGGAATCAGCCCCAGCATTTT.

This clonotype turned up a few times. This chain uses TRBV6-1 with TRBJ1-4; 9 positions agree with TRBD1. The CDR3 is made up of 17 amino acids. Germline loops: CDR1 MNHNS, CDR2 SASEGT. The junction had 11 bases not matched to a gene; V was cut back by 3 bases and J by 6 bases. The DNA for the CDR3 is TGTGCCAGCAGTGACCCCCCGCTCCGGGACAGGGATGAAAAACTGTTTTTT. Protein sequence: CASSDPPLRDRDEKLFF.

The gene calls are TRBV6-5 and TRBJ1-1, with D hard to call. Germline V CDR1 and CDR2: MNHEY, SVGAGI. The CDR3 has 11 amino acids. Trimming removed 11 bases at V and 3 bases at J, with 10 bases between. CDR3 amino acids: CAGGRDTEAFF. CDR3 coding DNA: TGTGCCGGCGGTCGCGACACTGAAGCTTTCTTT.

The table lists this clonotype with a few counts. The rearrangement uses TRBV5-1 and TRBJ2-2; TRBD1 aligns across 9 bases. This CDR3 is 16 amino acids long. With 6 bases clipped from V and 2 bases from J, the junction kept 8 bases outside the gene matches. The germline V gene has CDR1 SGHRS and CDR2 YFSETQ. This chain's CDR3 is CASTPGTGINTGELFF. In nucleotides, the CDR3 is TGCGCCAGCACCCCCGGGACAGGGATTAACACCGGGGAGCTGTTTTTT.

The CDR3 DNA follows: TGTGCCAGCAGAAGAGCGGGAGAAGGCAATGAGCAGTTCTTC. Translating gives CASRRAGEGNEQFF. V and J are TRBV5-5 and TRBJ2-1; 8 nucleotides line up with TRBD2. V dropped 5 bases and J dropped 6; count of bases not matched to a gene: 7. Germline V gene data show CDR1 as SGHKS and CDR2 as YYEKEE (reference sequence). CDR3 length equals 14 residues.

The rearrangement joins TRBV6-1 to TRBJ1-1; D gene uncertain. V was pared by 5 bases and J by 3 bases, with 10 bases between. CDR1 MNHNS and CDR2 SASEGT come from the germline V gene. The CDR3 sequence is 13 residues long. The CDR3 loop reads CASSRAPDTEAFF. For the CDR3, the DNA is TGTGCCAGCAGTCGGGCACCTGACACTGAAGCTTTCTTT.

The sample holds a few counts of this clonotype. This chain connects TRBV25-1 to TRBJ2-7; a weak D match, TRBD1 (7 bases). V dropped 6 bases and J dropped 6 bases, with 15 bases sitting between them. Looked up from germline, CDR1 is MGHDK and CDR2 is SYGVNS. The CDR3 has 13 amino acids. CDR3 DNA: TGTGCCAGCAGCGCCCCAGGGGGAGGCGAGCAGTACTTC. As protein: CASSAPGGGEQYF.

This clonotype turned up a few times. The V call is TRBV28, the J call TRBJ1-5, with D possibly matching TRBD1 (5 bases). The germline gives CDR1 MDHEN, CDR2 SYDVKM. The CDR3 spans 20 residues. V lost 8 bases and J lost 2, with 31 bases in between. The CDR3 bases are TGTGCCAGCGTGTCCCCGAACAGGCCGGGGAGGCCTTATGGCAATCAGCCCCAGCATTTT. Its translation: CASVSPNRPGRPYGNQPQHF.

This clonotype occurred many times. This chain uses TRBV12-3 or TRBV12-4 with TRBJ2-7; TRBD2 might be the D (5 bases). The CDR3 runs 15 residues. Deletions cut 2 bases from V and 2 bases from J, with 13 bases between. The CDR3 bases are TGTGCCAGCAGTTTACCGGGGAAGAATGCCTACGAGCAGTACTTC. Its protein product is CASSLPGKNAYEQYF.

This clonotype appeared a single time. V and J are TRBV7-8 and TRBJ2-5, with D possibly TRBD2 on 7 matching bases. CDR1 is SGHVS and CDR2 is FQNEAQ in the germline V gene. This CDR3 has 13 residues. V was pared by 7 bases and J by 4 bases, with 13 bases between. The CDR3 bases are TGTGCCAGCAACAACAGGGAGGGAGAGACCCAGTACTTC. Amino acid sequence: CASNNREGETQYF. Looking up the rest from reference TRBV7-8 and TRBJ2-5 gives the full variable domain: GAGVSQSPRYKVAKRGQDVALRCDPISGHVSLFWYQQALGQGPEFLTYFQNEAQLDKSGLPSDRFFAERPEGSVSTLKIQRTQQEDSAVYLCASNNREGETQYFGPGTRLLVL.

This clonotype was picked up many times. The CDR3 sequence: CASSLSGKNYGYTF. CDR3 coding DNA: TGTGCCAGCAGCTTGTCAGGGAAAAACTATGGCTACACCTTC. The chain recombines TRBV5-6 with TRBJ1-2; possible D gene TRBD1, 5 bases. V was shortened by 1 base and J by 2 bases, with 9 bases between the two germline ends. The CDR3 consists of 14 residues. Germline V lookup: CDR1 SGHDT, CDR2 YYEEEE.

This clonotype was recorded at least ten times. The CDR3 coding sequence is TGTGCCAGCAGCTCCGGGGGGCGCGAAAAACTGTTTTTT. Encoded protein: CASSSGGREKLFF. J is TRBJ1-4 and V is TRBV9, with D possibly matching TRBD1 (6 bases). Germline loops: CDR1 SGDLS, CDR2 YYNGEE. The CDR3 is 13 amino acids. Trimming removed 4 bases at V and 8 bases at J, with 12 bases between.

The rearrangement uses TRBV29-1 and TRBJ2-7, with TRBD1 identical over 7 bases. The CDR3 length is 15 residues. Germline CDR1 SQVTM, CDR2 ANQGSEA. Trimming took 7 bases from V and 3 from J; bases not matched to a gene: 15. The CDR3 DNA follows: TGCAGCGGATGCCGAGATCGGGACAGCCACTACGAGCAGTACTTC. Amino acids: CSGCRDRDSHYEQYF.

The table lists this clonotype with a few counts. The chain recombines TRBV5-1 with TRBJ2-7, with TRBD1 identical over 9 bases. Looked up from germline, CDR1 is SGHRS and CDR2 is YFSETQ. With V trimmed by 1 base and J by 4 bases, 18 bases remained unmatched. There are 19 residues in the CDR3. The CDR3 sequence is CASSLPVTYLGQGNYEQYF. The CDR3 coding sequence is TGCGCCAGCAGCTTGCCGGTTACTTACCTCGGACAGGGGAATTACGAGCAGTACTTC.

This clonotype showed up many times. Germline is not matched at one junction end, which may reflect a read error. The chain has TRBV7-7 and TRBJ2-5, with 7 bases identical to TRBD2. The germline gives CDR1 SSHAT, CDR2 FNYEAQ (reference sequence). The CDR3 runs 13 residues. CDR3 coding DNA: TGTGCTAGCAGCTTGTCGGGGGGAGAGACCCAGTACTTC. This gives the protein CASSLSGGETQYF.

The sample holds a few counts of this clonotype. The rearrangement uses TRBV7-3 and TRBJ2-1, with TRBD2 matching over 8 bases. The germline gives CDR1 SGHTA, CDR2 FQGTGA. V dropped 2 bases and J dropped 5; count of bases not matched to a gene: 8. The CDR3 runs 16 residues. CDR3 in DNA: TGTGCCAGCAGCTTAGTTCCGGGAGGGTTCCACAATGAGCAGTTCTTC. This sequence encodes CASSLVPGGFHNEQFF. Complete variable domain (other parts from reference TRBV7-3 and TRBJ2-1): GAGVSQTPSNKVTEKGKYVELRCDPISGHTALYWYRQSLGQGPEFLIYFQGTGAADDSGLPNDRFFAVRPEGSVSTLKIQRTERGDSAVYLCASSLVPGGFHNEQFFGPGTRLTVL.

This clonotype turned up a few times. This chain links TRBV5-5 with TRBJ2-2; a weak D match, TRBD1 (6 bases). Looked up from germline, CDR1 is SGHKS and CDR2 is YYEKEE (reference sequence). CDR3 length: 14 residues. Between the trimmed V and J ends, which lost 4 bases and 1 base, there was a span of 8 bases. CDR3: CASSPGVNTGELFF. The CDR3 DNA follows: TGTGCCAGCAGCCCAGGGGTGAACACCGGGGAGCTGTTTTTT.

The CDR3 is CASSVGTDNYGYTF. CDR3 coding DNA: TGTGCCAGCAGCGTCGGGACAGATAACTATGGCTACACCTTC. This chain joins TRBV7-9 and TRBJ1-2; 7 bases align to TRBD1. Germline lookup yields CDR1 SEHNR and CDR2 FQNEAQ (reference sequence). The length of the CDR3 is 14 residues. J gave up 1 base and V 5 bases, and 4 bases lay outside the gene matches. Complete variable domain (other parts from reference TRBV7-9 and TRBJ1-2): DTGVSQNPRHKITKRGQNVTFRCDPISEHNRLYWYRQTLGQGPEFLTYFQNEAQLEKSRLLSDRFSAERPKGSFSTLEIQRTEQGDSAMYLCASSVGTDNYGYTFGSGTRLTVV.

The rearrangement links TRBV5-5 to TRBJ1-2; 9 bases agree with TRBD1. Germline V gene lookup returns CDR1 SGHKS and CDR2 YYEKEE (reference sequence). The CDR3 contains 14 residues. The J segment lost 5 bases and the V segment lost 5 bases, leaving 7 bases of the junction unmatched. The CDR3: CASRLSGTGYGYTF. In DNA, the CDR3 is TGTGCCAGCAGGTTGTCCGGGACAGGGTATGGCTACACCTTC.

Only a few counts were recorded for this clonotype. DNA of the CDR3: TGTGCCATCAGGGACGGATTCATCTACGAGCAGTACTTC. It yields the protein CAIRDGFIYEQYF. The chain joins TRBV10-3 to TRBJ2-7; D remains ambiguous. V shed 6 bases and J shed 3 bases, with 12 bases lying between them. CDR3 size: 13 residues. CDR1 is ENHRY, CDR2 SYGVKD, per germline.

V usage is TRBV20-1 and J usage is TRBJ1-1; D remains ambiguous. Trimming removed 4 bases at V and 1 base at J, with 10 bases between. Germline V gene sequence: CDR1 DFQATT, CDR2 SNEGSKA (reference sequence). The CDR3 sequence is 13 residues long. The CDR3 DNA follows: TGCAGTGCTAACGGGCACACGAACACTGAAGCTTTCTTT. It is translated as CSANGHTNTEAFF.

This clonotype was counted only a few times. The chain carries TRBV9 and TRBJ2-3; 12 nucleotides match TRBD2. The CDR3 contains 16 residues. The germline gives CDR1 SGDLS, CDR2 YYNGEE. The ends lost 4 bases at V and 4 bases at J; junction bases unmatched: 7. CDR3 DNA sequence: TGTGCCAGCAGCACACGGACTAGCGGGGACGCAGATACGCAGTATTTT. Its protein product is CASSTRTSGDADTQYF. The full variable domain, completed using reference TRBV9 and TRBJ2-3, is DSGVTQTPKHLITATGQRVTLRCSPRSGDLSVYWYQQSLDQGLQFLIQYYNGEERAKGNILERFSAQQFPDLHSELNLSSLELGDSALYFCASSTRTSGDADTQYFGPGTRLTVL.

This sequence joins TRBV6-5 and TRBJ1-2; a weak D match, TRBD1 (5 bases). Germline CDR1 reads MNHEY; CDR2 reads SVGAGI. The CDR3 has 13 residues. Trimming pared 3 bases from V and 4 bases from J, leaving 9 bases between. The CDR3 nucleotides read TGTGCCAGCAGTTATGGGGGTGCCTATGGCTACACCTTC. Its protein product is CASSYGGAYGYTF.